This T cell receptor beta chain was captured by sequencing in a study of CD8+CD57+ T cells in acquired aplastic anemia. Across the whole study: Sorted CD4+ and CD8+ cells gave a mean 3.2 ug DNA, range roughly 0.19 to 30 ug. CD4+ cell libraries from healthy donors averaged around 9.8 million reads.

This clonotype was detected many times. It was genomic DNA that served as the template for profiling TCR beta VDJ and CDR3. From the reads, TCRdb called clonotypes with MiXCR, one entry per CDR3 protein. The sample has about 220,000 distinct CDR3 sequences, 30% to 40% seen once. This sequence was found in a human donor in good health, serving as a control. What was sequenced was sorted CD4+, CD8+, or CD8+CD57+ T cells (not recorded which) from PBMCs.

CDR3 protein: CASSISSGSPTHYEQYF. In nucleotides, the CDR3 is TGTGCCAGTAGTATATCTAGCGGGAGCCCCACTCACTACGAGCAGTACTTC. J is TRBJ2-7 and V is TRBV19; 10 nucleotides line up with TRBD2. The length of the CDR3 is 17 residues. V lost 2 bases, J lost 3 bases, and 10 bases stayed unmatched. Per the germline V gene, CDR1 is LNHDA and CDR2 is SQIVND (reference sequence).